This T cell receptor beta chain emerged from a study of cytomegalovirus exposure and HLA in healthy donors. Overall study findings and caveats: With later analysis, a missense DCLRE1C variant became linked to TCR beta V- and J-gene trimming. TCR sequences were mostly rare, though some public TCRs occurred in many donors. Overall, around 160 TCR beta chains were annotated as cytomegalovirus-associated.

Germline CDR1 LNHDA, CDR2 SQIVND (reference sequence). The length of the CDR3 is 15 residues. The V end lost 7 bases, the J end lost 0 bases, and 15 bases lay between the germline ends. Note on this clone: Its antigen is currently unknown.

Primers: 60 Vbeta forward and 13 Jbeta reverse. Data came from immunoSEQ multiplex PCR; TCRdb stores just in-frame clones and leaves some out. The table lists under 150,000 clones. The source of this sequence is a woman aged 40 to 55 in good health and CMV-seronegative. The sample taken for sequencing was PBMCs. This chain uses TRBV19 with TRBJ1-1, with D possibly being TRBD1 (6 bases). The CDR3 protein is CASTAGAVMNTEAFF. The CDR3 DNA reads as TGTGCCAGTACCGCGGGGGCCGTCATGAACACTGAAGCTTTCTTT.